There are a few counts of the clone carrying this T cell receptor beta chain. The antigen remains unidentified. Terminally differentiated effector memory CD45RA+ cells were left out of the naive CD8 fraction, which was CD45RO-negative and positively selected for CCR7. This sample was included in a study of shared clonotypes between healthy human individuals. General study points: Naive subsets, compared against memory subsets, generally had larger estimated richness values.

Each sorted subset replicate got 200 ng genomic DNA, 30,000 or so genomes. Clones were read by immunoSEQ multiplex PCR, and TCRdb kept only the in-frame ones, dropping some. The sample holds some 2 million clones, over 85% seen once. The V gene's germline CDR1 is SGHRS and CDR2 YFSETQ. Trimming shortened V by 0 bases and J by 6 bases, and 15 bases separated the two germline ends. The CDR3 covers 15 residues. The specimen was naive CD8+ T cells sorted from blood. The chain links TRBV5-1 to TRBJ1-1; tentatively, D is TRBD1 (6 bases). The TCR was taken from a man younger than 30 in good health. In DNA form, the CDR3 reads TGCGCCAGCAGCTTGGGCGACAGGACCGGCCCTGAAGCTTTCTTT. This sequence encodes CASSLGDRTGPEAFF.